The rows below give T cell receptor beta chains drawn from one sample of a study of response to subunit inactivated influenza vaccine. TCRdb reprocessed the RT-PCR reads via MiXCR and lists one record per CDR3 protein. This table holds 150,000 or so distinct CDR3 sequences, about a tenth found once. Material: non-naive T cells sorted from PBMCs, obtained roughly 47 days after vaccination. The receptors here all came from a man aged 50 to 60 who received an inactivated influenza vaccine. CDR3s include the opening cysteine and the closing phenylalanine or tryptophan. D genes are given only for firm matches. Size is omitted from some rows. Given values are once, few, many or a class for expanded clones.

V	D	J	size	DNA	CDR3
TRBV5-1	TRBD1	TRBJ2-3	many	TGCGCCAGCAGCAGACAGGGAAGGCGCACAGATACGCAGTATTTT	CASSRQGRRTDTQYF
TRBV5-6	.	TRBJ2-5	few	TGTGCCAGCAGCTGGGACTGGTCCGGAGAGACCCAGTACTTC	CASSWDWSGETQYF
TRBV20-1	.	TRBJ2-7	many	TGCAGTGCTAGAGATCTGAGAGGATCCTACGAGCAGTACTTC	CSARDLRGSYEQYF
TRBV7-9	.	TRBJ2-2	few	TGTGCCAGCAGCCCGTACACGGCCCGGGGCACCGGGGAGCTGTTTTTT	CASSPYTARGTGELFF
TRBV7-8	TRBD1	TRBJ1-2	few	TGTGCCAGCAGCTTGACAGGGAGGGCCTATGGCTACACCTTC	CASSLTGRAYGYTF
TRBV19	.	TRBJ1-1	many	TGTGCCAGTAGAATTGGTGACACTGAAGCTTTCTTT	CASRIGDTEAFF
TRBV12-3/TRBV12-4	TRBD2	TRBJ2-1	few	TGTGCCAGCAGCCATAGCGGGGGGGCCCGTGAGCAGTTCTTC	CASSHSGGAREQFF
TRBV6-2/TRBV6-3	TRBD1	TRBJ2-7	.	TGTGCCAGCAACGGACAGGGGTACTCCTACGAGCAGTACTTC	CASNGQGYSYEQYF
TRBV7-2	.	TRBJ2-3	.	TGTGCCAGCAGTGGCAGGGGTGTCACAGATACGCAGTATTTT	CASSGRGVTDTQYF
TRBV14	.	TRBJ2-7	.	TGTGCCAGCAGCCCCTTTAGGACAAGCTCCTACGAGCAGTACTTC	CASSPFRTSSYEQYF
TRBV7-2	TRBD1	TRBJ2-7	many	TGTGCCAGCAGCTCGGGACAGGGGAGCTCCTACGAGCAGTACTTC	CASSSGQGSSYEQYF
TRBV4-1	.	TRBJ1-2	few	TGCGCCAGCAGCCAAAGGACAGCCTATGGCTACACCTTC	CASSQRTAYGYTF
TRBV12-3/TRBV12-4	.	TRBJ1-1	few	TGTGCCAGCAGTTTAGCGGTAACTGAAGCTTTCTTT	CASSLAVTEAFF
TRBV4-3	.	TRBJ1-2	.	TGCGCCAGCAGCCACACAGGGACGAACTATGGCTACACCTTC	CASSHTGTNYGYTF
TRBV7-9	TRBD2	TRBJ2-1	many	TGTGCCAGCAGCGACAGGACTAGCGGGGACAATGAGCAGTTCTTC	CASSDRTSGDNEQFF
TRBV6-5	.	TRBJ1-4	.	TGTGCCAGCAGTTACTCCCCTATCCGGCACCCACGTCAGGAAAAACTGTTTTTT	CASSYSPIRHPRQEKLFF
TRBV10-3	TRBD2	TRBJ2-3	.	TGTGCCATTAGACTAGCGGTGGGGGATACGCAGTATTTT	CAIRLAVGDTQYF
TRBV20-1	TRBD2	TRBJ2-7	few	TGCAGTGCCCTTTACCCGGGAGGTGACGAGCAGTACTTC	CSALYPGGDEQYF
TRBV27	TRBD2	TRBJ2-1	many	TGTGCCAGCAGGACAATAGCGGGTAATTACAATGAGCAGTTCTTC	CASRTIAGNYNEQFF
TRBV28	TRBD1	TRBJ2-3	many	TGTGCCAGCAGTCCCCGGACAGGGGGCAGGGATACGCAGTATTTT	CASSPRTGGRDTQYF
TRBV20-1	.	TRBJ2-1	.	TGCAGTGCTAGAGGCTATGATTGGCGGGACCGGACCAACTACAATGAGCAGTTCTTC	CSARGYDWRDRTNYNEQFF
TRBV14	.	TRBJ2-1	many	TGTGCCAGCAGCCCGCTACTACATGGCTCCTACAATGAGCAGTTCTTC	CASSPLLHGSYNEQFF
TRBV27	TRBD1	TRBJ1-6	.	TGTGCCAGCAGATCGGGACAGCTTTACAATTCACCCCTCCACTTT	CASRSGQLYNSPLHF
TRBV20-1	.	TRBJ1-3	few	TGCAGTGCTAGGGGGGGCTTAGTTTCTGGAAACACCATATATTTT	CSARGGLVSGNTIYF
TRBV7-2	.	TRBJ1-5	few	TGTGCCAGCAGCCAGACAGTAAGCAATCAGCCCCAGCATTTT	CASSQTVSNQPQHF
TRBV28	.	TRBJ1-3	.	TGTGCCAGCAACTGGGGGAGGTCTGGAAACACCATATATTTT	CASNWGRSGNTIYF
TRBV4-1	.	TRBJ2-4	many	TGCGCCAGCAGCCAAGACCCGGGGTCGGGCGCCAAAAACATTCAGTACTTC	CASSQDPGSGAKNIQYF
TRBV6-5	.	TRBJ1-2	.	TGTGCCAGCAGTCACGGGTCCTATGGCTACACCTTC	CASSHGSYGYTF
TRBV20-1	.	TRBJ1-6	many	TGCAGTGCTATTCCGGAACAGGAACTTCGGGCCCTCCACTTT	CSAIPEQELRALHF
TRBV29-1	.	TRBJ2-5	few	TGCAGCGTTGTTGTGGCGGGCGAGACCCAGTACTTC	CSVVVAGETQYF
TRBV30	.	TRBJ1-6	.	TGTGCCTGGAAGCTGAATAATTCACCCCTCCACTTT	CAWKLNNSPLHF
TRBV3-1	.	TRBJ1-1	.	TGTGCCAGCTCCAGGGGAATTGAAGCTTTCTTT	CASSRGIEAFF
TRBV20-1	.	TRBJ2-7	many	TGCAGTGCTAGAGATGGTGGAACATACGAGCAGTACTTC	CSARDGGTYEQYF
TRBV20-1	.	TRBJ1-2	.	TGCAGTGCTAGAGATCTGGCGTCCTATGGCTACACCTTC	CSARDLASYGYTF
TRBV4-3	.	TRBJ2-7	many	TGCGCCAGCAGCCCATACTTAGACTACGAGCAGTACTTC	CASSPYLDYEQYF
TRBV5-6	.	TRBJ2-1	many	TGTGCCAGCAGCTTGAAGGGGGGCATTGAGCAGTTCTTC	CASSLKGGIEQFF
TRBV28	TRBD1	TRBJ2-7	many	TGTGCCAGCAGTTTATACCTTAGGGGACAGGGCTTTGAGCAGTACTTC	CASSLYLRGQGFEQYF
TRBV3-1	.	TRBJ2-7	many	TGTGCCAGCAGGCCGACAGGCACCTACGAGCAGTACTTC	CASRPTGTYEQYF
TRBV5-1	TRBD1	TRBJ1-6	many	TGCGCCAGCAGGGGACAGGGGTATAATTCACCCCTCCACTTT	CASRGQGYNSPLHF